The following is a T cell receptor (beta chain) sequence with its context. This specimen belongs to a study of blood T cell repertoires in COVID-19. TCRdb's table, derived via immunoSEQ multiplex PCR, lists solely in-frame clones and lacks some. The sample comprises about 260,000 clones, around 84% of which are singletons, and approximately 5.3% rests with the top ten. Trimming took 2 bases from V and 5 from J; bases not matched to a gene: 15. From germline, CDR1 is SGHVS and CDR2 FQNEAQ. The CDR3 sequence is 19 residues long. The clonotype originates from a woman aged 60 to 75 with COVID-19, enrolled during active disease. The sequenced sample consisted of peripheral blood. The chain couples TRBV7-8 to TRBJ1-5, with 10 bases lining up with TRBD1. The CDR3 DNA reads as TGTGCCAGCAGCTTAATGAGACAGGGGGCGAGAATCCAGGATCAGCCCCAGCATTTT. Amino acids: CASSLMRQGARIQDQPQHF.